This entry features one T cell receptor beta chain sequence. The source of the sample is a study of OX40 agonist ivuxolimab in advanced cancers. Looking at the study overall: While on treatment, patients had intravenous ivuxolimab at 0.01 to 10 mg/kg every 2 weeks.

The study sampled blood at baseline, cycle 4 day 1, and cycle 7 day 1. The assay was immunoSEQ multiplex PCR, and TCRdb's table has in-frame clones only and misses some. This sample has about 32,000 clones, with approximately 89% found just once. V gave up 4 bases and J gave up 0 bases; unmatched junction bases: 7. In germline, CDR1 is SNHLY, CDR2 FYNNEI. The CDR3 consists of 17 residues. This chain connects TRBV2 to TRBJ2-2; 8 bases map to TRBD2. Material: CD4+ or CD8+ T cells sorted from blood, obtained in a trial of the OX40 agonist ivuxolimab. The TCR originated in an adult with an advanced solid tumor such as melanoma, head and neck, liver or kidney cancer. The CDR3 loop reads CASSGGLAGPNTGELFF. DNA for the CDR3: TGTGCCAGCAGTGGGGGGCTAGCGGGTCCGAACACCGGGGAGCTGTTTTTT.